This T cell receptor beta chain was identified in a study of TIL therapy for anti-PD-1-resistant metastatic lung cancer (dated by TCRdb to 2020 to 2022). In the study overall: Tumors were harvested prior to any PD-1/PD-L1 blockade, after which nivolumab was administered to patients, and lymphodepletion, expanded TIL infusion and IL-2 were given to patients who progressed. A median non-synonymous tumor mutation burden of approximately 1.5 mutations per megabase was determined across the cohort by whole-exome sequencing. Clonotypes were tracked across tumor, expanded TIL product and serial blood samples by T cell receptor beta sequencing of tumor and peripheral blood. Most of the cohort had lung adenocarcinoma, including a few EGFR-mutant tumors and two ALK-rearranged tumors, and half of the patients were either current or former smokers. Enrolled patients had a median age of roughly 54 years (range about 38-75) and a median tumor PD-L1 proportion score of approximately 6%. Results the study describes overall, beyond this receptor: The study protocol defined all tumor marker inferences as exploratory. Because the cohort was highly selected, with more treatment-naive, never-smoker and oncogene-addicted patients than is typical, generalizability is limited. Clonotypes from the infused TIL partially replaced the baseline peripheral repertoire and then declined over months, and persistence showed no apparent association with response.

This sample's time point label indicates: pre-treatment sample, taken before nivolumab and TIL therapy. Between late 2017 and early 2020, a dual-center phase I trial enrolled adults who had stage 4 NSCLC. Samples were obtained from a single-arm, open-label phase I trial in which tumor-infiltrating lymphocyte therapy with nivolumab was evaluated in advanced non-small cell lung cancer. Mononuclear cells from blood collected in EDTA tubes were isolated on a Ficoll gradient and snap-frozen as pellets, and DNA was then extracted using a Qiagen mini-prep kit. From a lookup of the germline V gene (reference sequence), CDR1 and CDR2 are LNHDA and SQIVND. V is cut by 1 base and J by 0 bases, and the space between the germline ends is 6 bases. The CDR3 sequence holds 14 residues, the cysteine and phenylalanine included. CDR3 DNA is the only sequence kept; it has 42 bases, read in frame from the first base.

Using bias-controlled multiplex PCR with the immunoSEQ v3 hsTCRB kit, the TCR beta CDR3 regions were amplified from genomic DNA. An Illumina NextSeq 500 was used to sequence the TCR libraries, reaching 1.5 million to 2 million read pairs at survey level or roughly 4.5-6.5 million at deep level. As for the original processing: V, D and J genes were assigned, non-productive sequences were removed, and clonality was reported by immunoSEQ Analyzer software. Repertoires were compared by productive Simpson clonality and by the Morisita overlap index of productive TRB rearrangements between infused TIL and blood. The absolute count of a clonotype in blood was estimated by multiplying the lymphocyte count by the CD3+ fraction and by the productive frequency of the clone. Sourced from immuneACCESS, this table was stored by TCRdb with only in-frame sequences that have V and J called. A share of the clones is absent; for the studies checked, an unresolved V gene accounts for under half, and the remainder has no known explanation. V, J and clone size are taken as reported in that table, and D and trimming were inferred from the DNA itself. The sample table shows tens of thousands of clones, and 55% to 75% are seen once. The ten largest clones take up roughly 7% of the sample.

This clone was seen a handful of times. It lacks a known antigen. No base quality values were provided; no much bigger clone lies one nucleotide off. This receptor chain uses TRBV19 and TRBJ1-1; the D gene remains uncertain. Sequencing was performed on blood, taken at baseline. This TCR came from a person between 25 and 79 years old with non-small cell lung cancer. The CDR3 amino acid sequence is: CASSIVTVNTEAFF. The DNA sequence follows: TGTGCCAGTAGTATAGTAACGGTGAACACTGAAGCTTTCTTT.